This T cell receptor beta chain was obtained from a study of CD8+ T cells in alopecia areata. Turning to the study itself: Tofacitinib treatment spanned 6 to 18 months, with 6 months off drug afterward.

The CDR3 is 14 amino acids. V was pared by 6 bases and J by 3 bases, with 12 bases between. Germline-derived CDR1 and CDR2 are MNHEY and SMNVEV (reference sequence). Sequencing used cDNA as its template, made by extracting RNA and reverse transcribing it. Produced via immunoSEQ multiplex PCR; TCRdb's table is partial and in-frame only. The sample holds under 70,000 clones, about 96% seen once. Samples from alopecia areata patients were lesional scalp punch biopsies and peripheral blood. PBMCs provided sorted CD4+ and CD8+ T cells. V and J are TRBV27 and TRBJ1-5, with D unresolved. This clonotype was sampled from a human donor with alopecia areata. The sample consisted of CD8+ T cells sorted from blood, taken at week 0. Here the CDR3 DNA reads TGTGCCAGCAGCCCCTCGGCAGACAATCAGCCCCAGCATTTT. Protein product: CASSPSADNQPQHF.